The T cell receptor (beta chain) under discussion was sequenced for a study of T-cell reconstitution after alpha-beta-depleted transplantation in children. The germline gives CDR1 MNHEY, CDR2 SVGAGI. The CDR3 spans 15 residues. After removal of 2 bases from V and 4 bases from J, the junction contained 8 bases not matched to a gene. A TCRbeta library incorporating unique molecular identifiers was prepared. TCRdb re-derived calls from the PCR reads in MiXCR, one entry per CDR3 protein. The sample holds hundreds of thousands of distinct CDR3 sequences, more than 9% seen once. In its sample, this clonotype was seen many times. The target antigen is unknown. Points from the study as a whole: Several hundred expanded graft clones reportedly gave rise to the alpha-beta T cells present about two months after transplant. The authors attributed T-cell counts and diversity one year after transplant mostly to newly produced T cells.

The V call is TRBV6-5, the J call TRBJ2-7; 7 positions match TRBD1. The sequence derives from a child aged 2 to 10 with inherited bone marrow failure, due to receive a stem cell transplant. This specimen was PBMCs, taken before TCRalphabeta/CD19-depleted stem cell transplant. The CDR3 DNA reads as TGTGCCAGCAGTTACATTCCGGGACAGACATACGAGCAGTACTTC. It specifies CASSYIPGQTYEQYF.